The T cell receptor (beta chain) described here comes from a study of cytomegalovirus exposure and HLA in healthy donors (dated by TCRdb to 2017 to 2019). For the study in its entirety: An earlier analysis of some 620 of the donors reported about 300 Gb of sequence data and approximately 120 million unique TCR beta sequences obtained from about 179 million T cells. Around 330 gigabases of sequencing data and 70 million to 100 million unique TCR sequences made up an early release that covered approximately 700 HLA-typed donors. Of the 300 to 450 genotyped donors, over 65% fell in the genetic ancestry cluster associated with self-reported Caucasian donors. The study was designed to test whether signatures of past pathogen exposure could be identified by cataloging public T cell receptors. The T cell repertoires of 666 subjects were profiled by immunosequencing and related to cytomegalovirus serostatus. Along with the roughly 700-subject first cohort, a separate validation cohort of 120 different subjects was used. To predict cytomegalovirus infection status, the study brought together high-throughput TCR immunosequencing, statistical association of individual TCRs with disease status, and machine learning. In a later analysis, previously published TCR beta repertoires from several hundred donors were re-analyzed and high-resolution HLA genotyping was added so that TCR occurrence patterns could be studied. Rather than drawing on any new phenotypic data, the later analysis identified candidate immune exposures from TCR beta sequences and the way those sequences occurred across donors. In an earlier analysis of a few hundred of the donors, high-throughput TCR beta sequencing was used to judge whether each TCR beta V gene segment behaved as functional or pseudogenic. Alongside the repertoire data, information on donor age, sex, ethnicity and CMV serostatus was compiled. Genome-wide SNP genotypes for about 65% of the 666 donors were used in a later genetic analysis, which treated that subset as a discovery cohort. Every discovery cohort repertoire had been produced on one sequencing platform. HLA typing included class I and class II loci at four-digit resolution. Typing coverage differed by locus: A, B, C, DRB1 and DQB1 were typed in roughly 629-630 donors, DQA1 in 522, DPA1 in 600 to 610, and DPB1 in roughly 450. About 5 DR-DQ haplotypes were handled as single units for association and clustering, since linkage in the cohort was strong. Among 398 genotyped donors of the cohort, an average of roughly 230,000 unique TCR beta nucleotide sequences was sequenced per donor, of which approximately 19% were non-productive. General study outcomes and caveats: A further reported finding was that TCR beta sequences accurately predicted the HLA-A and HLA-B alleles for most subjects in the first cohort. A later analysis associated about 17,000 TCR beta sequences with specific HLA alleles at a false discovery rate of 0.05. The authors suggested that the approach could potentially be generalized to other disease states and immunological phenotypes. Some IMGT-functional V segments, including TRBV6-2 and TRBV6-3, could not be distinguished by the 87-base-pair reads and were therefore excluded. Compared with equally common non-associated chains, HLA-associated TCR beta chains in a later analysis were more clonally expanded and had lower generation probabilities. Most TCR sequences were observed very rarely across donors, whereas some public TCRs were present in many individuals. According to a later analysis, parvovirus B19, influenza, CMV and Epstein-Barr virus appeared linked to several top co-occurrence clusters. In a later genetic analysis, a missense DCLRE1C variant was associated with V-gene and J-gene trimming of TCR beta chains, and the association was replicated in an independent cohort. Most CMV-associated TCR beta chains appeared to be HLA-restricted in a later analysis, and the HLA associations seemed to be driven largely by CMV exposure. The only immune exposure information available for the cohort was CMV serostatus. Because counts were too low, roughly 16 rarely observed V segments, including chromosome 9 orphons, were left out of the earlier analysis of several hundred of the donors. In a later analysis, the rate of TCR association differed among HLA loci, with DRB1 alleles having the most associated TCRs and HLA-C alleles having the fewest. Strong co-occurrence of HLA alleles, especially DR and DQ, made assigning TCR associations to individual alleles difficult. Broadly in line with IMGT annotations, most TCR beta V segments showed up in productive rearrangements about 90% or about 30% of the time in an earlier analysis of some 590 of the donors. In vitro tests confirmed that a few of the cytomegalovirus-associated TCR beta chains recognize cytomegalovirus antigens. In both the original and validation cohorts, the classifier was reported to diagnose cytomegalovirus status with high specificity and sensitivity. The study gave a list of 150 to 200 TCR beta chains associated with cytomegalovirus. The sequencing pipeline was judged likely to have produced a cluster of highly shared sequence variants as a technical artifact. Presence/absence analyses assumed roughly uniform sequencing depth across donors, an assumption that may not hold. Correlated functional status among segregating V segments might be attributable to linkage disequilibrium, but an unknown experimental factor could not be ruled out. Because HLA typing was unavailable for some donors at each locus, only the typed subset was used in association tests. In this cohort, only TCR beta chains were sequenced, and detectable features were limited by the absence of alpha or paired-chain data. In a later genetic analysis, fewer N-insertions in productive TCRs were reported among donors in an Asian-associated ancestry cluster than the roughly 700-donor mean.

Libraries were built with the immunoSEQ multiplex PCR assay. For the multiplex PCR, a mixture combining 60 forward primers for TCR Vbeta segments and 13 reverse primers for TCR Jbeta segments was used. The CDR3 region of rearranged TCR beta genes was amplified from genomic DNA with a multiplex PCR assay. Amplified TCR beta libraries were sequenced as 87-base-pair reads on the Illumina HiSeq System. The published analysis was carried out like this. Across the 600 to 700 repertoires, a later analysis counted approximately 75 million unique TCR beta chains, 9 million to 14 million of which were shared by at least two donors. Raw reads were error-corrected and collapsed into unique sequences with a nearest-neighbor algorithm that merged closely related sequences to remove PCR and sequencing errors. Alignment of CDR3 sequences to IMGT reference sequences was used to assign V, D and J gene segments. For a sequence to be retained, a match of at least six nucleotides was required to both a V gene segment and a J gene segment. Rearrangements were called productive when the CDR3 lacked stop codons and stayed in frame with V and J; all others were non-productive. CDR3 was defined according to IMGT convention as the region running from the second conserved V-encoded cysteine to the conserved J-encoded phenylalanine. Sequences without an unambiguous match to a single V gene segment were excluded from the earlier analysis of several hundred of the donors. In an earlier analysis of approximately 590 of the donors, a V segment was called functional when productive rearrangements were above 56.7%, and segregating when the standard deviation between donors exceeded 5%. A statistical classification framework was built to diagnose cytomegalovirus status from the catalog of TCR beta chain sequences. In a later analysis, TCR nucleotide sequences were compared against IMGT/GENE-DB human TR gene sequences so that V and J genes could be assigned. Using the TCRdist pipeline, a later analysis assigned CDR3 sequences along with most-parsimonious VDJ recombination scenarios. In a later analysis, every TCR beta chain was defined by the combination of its CDR3 amino acid sequence and its V-gene family, and reads without a unique V-gene family were dropped. As a way to deal with suspected cross-contamination and a sequencing artifact, a later analysis dropped 450 to 600 nucleotide sequences that were highly shared and had low generation probability. A later analysis calculated a clonal expansion index for each public chain from normalized within-repertoire ranks of inferred template counts. Generation probabilities in a later analysis came from a VDJ recombination model fitted to out-of-frame rearrangements, and those results were checked against IGoR. Hypergeometric tests were used in a later analysis to score TCR-TCR, TCR-HLA and TCR-CMV co-occurrence, with a repertoire-size bias correction applied to the TCR pairs. False discovery rates were estimated in a later analysis by permuting HLA or CMV assignments 20 times. In a later analysis, co-occurring TCRs were grouped using DBSCAN, and TCRdist sequence similarity was added for clustering within HLA-allele-positive subsets. Co-occurrence clustering excluded repertoires with fewer than 30,000 or more than 120,000 public chains, plus five with anomalous nucleotide sharing. This immuneACCESS table, as held by TCRdb, lists in-frame sequences with V and J called but not all clones. Of the missing ones, under half trace to an unresolved V gene in checked studies; the others have no known cause. D and trimming come from the DNA, and the V and J calls and clone size come from that table. Within this sample are approximately 270,000 clones, with approximately 80% of them counted one time only. About 0.29% of the sample comes from the top ten.

Comments on this clone: This receptor's antigen is unknown. No quality values exist for individual bases; no much larger clone is one base distant.

The cohort consisted of more than 650 healthy bone marrow donors. All cohort members were sampled while nominally healthy, although unrecorded immune exposures were likely present. The donor tested CMV seronegative and was one of the 352 seronegative cohort members. A peripheral blood sample was collected from each donor, and TCR beta sequencing was performed on peripheral blood mononuclear cells. Genomic DNA was extracted from the blood cell samples with the Qiagen DNeasy Blood Extraction Kit. The germline V end is reduced by 1 base and the J end by 4 bases; junction bases left unmatched: 2. CDR3 length: 15 amino acids, cysteine to phenylalanine. The sequence is cut down to CDR3 DNA, 45 bases in frame from base 1. Taken from the germline V gene (reference sequence), the CDR1 and CDR2 loops are GTSNPN and SVGIG.

The sample consisted of PBMCs. The chain uses TRBV30 and TRBJ2-3; 13 central bases correspond to TRBD2. The sequence was obtained from a girl aged 2-10 years in good health and CMV-seronegative. The sequenced DNA is TGTGCCTGGAGTGAAGGACTAGCGGGAGCAGATACGCAGTATTTT. The encoded protein is CAWSEGLAGADTQYF. Full variable domain (CDR3 extended with the reference TRBV30 and TRBJ2-3 proteins): SQTIHQWPATLVQPVGSPLSLECTVEGTSNPNLYWYRQAAGRGLQLLFYSVGIGQISSEVPQNLSASRPQDRQFILSSKKLLLSDSGFYLCAWSEGLAGADTQYFGPGTRLTVL.